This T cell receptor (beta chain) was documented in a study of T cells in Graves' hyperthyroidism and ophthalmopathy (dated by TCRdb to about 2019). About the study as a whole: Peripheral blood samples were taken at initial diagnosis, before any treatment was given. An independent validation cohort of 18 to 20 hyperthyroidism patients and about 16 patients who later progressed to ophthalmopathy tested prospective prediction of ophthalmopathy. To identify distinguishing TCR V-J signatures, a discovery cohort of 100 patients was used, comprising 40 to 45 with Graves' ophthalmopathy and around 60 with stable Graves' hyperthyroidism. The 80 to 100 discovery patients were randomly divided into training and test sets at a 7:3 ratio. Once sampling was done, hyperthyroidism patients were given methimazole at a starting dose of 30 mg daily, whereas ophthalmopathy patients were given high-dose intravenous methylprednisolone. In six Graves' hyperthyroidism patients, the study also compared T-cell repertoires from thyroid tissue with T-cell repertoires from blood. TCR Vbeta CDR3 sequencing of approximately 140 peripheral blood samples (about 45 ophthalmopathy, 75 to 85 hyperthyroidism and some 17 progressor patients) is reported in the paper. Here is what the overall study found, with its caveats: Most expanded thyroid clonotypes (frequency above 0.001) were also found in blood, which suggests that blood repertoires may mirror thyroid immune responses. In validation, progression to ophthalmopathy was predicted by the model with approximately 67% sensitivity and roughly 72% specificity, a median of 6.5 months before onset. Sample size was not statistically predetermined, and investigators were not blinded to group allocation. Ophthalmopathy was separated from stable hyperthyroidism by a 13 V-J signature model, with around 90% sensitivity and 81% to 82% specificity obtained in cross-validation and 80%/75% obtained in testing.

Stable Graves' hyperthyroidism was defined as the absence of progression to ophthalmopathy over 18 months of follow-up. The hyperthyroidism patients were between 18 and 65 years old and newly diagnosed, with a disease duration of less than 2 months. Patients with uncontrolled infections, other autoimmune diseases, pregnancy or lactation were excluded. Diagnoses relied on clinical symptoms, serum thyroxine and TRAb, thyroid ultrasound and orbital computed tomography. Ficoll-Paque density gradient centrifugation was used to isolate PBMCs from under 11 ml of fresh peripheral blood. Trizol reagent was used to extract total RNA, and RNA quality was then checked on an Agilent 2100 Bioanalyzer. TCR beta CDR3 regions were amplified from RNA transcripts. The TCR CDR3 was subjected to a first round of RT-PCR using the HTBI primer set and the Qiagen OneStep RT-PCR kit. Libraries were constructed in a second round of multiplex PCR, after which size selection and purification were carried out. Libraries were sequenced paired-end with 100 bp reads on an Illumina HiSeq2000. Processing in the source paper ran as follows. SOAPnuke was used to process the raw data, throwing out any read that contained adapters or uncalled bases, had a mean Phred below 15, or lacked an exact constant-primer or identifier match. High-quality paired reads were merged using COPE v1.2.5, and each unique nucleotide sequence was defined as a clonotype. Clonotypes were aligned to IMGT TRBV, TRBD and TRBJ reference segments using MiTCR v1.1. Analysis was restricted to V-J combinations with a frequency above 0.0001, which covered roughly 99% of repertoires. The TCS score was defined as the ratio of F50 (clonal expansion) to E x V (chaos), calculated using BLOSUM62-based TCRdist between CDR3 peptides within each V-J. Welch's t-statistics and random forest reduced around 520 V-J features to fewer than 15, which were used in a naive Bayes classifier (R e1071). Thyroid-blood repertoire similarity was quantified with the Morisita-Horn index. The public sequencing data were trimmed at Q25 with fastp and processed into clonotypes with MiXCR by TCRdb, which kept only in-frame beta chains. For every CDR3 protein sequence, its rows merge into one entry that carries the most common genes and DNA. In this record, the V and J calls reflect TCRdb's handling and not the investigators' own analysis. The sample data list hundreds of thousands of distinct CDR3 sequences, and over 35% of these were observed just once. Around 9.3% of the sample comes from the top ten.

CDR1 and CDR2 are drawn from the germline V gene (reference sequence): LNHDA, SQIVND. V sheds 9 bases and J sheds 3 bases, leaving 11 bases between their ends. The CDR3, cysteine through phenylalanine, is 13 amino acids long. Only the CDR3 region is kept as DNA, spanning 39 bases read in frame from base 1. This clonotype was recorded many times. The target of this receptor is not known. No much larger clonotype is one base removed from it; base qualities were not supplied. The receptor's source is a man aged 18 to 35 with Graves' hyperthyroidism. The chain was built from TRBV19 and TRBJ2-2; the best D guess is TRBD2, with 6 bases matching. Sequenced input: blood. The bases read TGTGCCAGCACACCGGGGGACACCGGGGAGCTGTTTTTT. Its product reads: CASTPGDTGELFF.